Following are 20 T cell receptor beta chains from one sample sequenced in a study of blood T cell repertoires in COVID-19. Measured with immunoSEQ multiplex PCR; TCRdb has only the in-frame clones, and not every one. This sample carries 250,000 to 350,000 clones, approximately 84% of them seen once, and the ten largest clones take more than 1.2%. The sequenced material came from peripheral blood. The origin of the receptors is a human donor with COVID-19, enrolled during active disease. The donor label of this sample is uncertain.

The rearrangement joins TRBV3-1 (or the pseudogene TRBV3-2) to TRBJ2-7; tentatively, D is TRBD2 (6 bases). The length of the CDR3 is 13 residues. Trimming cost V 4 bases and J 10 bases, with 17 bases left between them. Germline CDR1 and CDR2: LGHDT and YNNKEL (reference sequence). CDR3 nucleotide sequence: TGTGCCAGCAGCCTCGACCTAACCGGGACTCAGTACTTC. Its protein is CASSLDLTGTQYF.

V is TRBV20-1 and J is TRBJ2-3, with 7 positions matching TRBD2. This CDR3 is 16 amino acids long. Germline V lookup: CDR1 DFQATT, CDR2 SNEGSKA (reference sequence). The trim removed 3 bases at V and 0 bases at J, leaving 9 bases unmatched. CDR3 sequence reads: CSASLAETPSTDTQYF. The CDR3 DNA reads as TGCAGTGCTAGTCTAGCGGAAACACCTAGCACAGATACGCAGTATTTT.

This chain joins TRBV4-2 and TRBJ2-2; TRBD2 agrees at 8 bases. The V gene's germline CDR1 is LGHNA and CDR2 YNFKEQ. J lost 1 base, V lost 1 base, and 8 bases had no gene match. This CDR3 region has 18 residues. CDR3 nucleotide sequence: TGTGCCAGCAGCCAAGGGTGGTCTAGCGGGCGGAACACCGGGGAGCTGTTTTTT. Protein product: CASSQGWSSGRNTGELFF.

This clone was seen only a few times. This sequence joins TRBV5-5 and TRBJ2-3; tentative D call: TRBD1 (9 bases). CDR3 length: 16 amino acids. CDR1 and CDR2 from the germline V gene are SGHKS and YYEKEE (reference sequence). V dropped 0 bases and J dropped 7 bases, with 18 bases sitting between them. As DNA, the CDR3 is TGTGCCAGCAGCTTGGGCGGGGGGACAGGGTTAAATACGCAGTATTTT. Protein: CASSLGGGTGLNTQYF.

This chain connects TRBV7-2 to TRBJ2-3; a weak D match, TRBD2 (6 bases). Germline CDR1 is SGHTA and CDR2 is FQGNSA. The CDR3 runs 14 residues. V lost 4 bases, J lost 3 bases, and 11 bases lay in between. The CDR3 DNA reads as TGTGCCAGCAGCTCTCTAGCGCCAACAGATACGCAGTATTTT. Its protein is CASSSLAPTDTQYF.

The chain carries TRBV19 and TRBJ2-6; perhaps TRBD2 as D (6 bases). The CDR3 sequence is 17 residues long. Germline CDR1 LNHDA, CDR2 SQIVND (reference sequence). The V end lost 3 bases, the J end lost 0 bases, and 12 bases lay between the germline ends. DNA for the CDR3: TGTGCCAGTAGTATCCTAGCGCGTGCCTCTGGGGCCAACGTCCTGACTTTC. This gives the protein CASSILARASGANVLTF.

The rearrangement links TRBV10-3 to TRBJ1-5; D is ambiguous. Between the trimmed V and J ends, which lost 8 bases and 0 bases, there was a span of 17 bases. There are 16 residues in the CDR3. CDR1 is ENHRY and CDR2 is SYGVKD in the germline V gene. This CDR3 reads CAILGSVPHSNQPQHF. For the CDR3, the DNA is TGTGCCATCCTGGGCTCGGTACCGCATAGCAATCAGCCCCAGCATTTT.

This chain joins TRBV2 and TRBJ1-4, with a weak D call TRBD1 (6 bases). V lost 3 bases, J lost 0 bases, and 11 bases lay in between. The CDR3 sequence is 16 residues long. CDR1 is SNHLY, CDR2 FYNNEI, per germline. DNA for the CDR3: TGTGCCAGCAGTGACGGGACACCGACAACTAATGAAAAACTGTTTTTT. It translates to CASSDGTPTTNEKLFF.

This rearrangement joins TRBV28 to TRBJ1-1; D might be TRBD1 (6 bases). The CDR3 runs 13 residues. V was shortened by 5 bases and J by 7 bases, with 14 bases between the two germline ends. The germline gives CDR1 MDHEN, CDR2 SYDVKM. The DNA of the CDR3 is TGTGCCAGCAGTAAACAGGGCTCTAGTGAAGCTTTCTTT. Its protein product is CASSKQGSSEAFF.

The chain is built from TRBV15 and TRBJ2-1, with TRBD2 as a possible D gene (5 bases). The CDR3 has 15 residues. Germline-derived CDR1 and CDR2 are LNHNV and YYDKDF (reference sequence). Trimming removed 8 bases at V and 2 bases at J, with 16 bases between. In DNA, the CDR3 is TGTGCCACCTCCGAGGGTAGAGCCACCTACAATGAGCAGTTCTTC. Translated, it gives CATSEGRATYNEQFF.

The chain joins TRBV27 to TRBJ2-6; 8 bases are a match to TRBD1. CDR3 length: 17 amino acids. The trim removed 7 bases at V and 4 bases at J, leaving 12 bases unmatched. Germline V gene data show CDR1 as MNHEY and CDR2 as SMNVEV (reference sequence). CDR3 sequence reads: CASTPHLTGVGANVLTF. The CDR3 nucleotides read TGTGCCAGCACACCCCACCTGACAGGGGTCGGGGCCAACGTCCTGACTTTC.

The CDR3 loop reads CASSFFAGANTEAFF. For the CDR3, the DNA is TGTGCCAGCAGTTTTTTTGCGGGGGCGAACACTGAAGCTTTCTTT. The V call is TRBV6-6, the J call TRBJ1-1, with D maybe TRBD1 (6 bases). Germline assignment: CDR1 MNHNY and CDR2 SVGAGI (reference sequence). There are 15 residues in the CDR3. Trimming pared 4 bases from V and 1 base from J, leaving 13 bases between.

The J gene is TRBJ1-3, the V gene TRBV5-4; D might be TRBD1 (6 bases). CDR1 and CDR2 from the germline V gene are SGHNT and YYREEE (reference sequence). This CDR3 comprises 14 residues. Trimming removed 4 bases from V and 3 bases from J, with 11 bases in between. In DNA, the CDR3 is TGTGCCAGCAGCACCACAGGGTATGGAAACACCATATATTTT. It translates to CASSTTGYGNTIYF.

The CDR3, as DNA: TGTGCCAGCAGCCCGGCCGGGGCGAACACCGGGGAGCTGTTTTTT. This sequence encodes CASSPAGANTGELFF. This chain links TRBV7-2 with TRBJ2-2, with D maybe TRBD2 (5 bases). CDR1 is SGHTA and CDR2 is FQGNSA in the germline V gene. There are 15 residues in the CDR3. The V gene lost 5 bases and the J gene lost 0 bases, with 10 bases spanning the gap.

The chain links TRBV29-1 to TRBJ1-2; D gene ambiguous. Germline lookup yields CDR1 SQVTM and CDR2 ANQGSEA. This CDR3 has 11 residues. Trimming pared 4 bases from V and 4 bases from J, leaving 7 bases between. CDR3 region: CSVGQRYGYTF. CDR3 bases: TGCAGCGTTGGGCAGCGCTATGGCTACACCTTC.

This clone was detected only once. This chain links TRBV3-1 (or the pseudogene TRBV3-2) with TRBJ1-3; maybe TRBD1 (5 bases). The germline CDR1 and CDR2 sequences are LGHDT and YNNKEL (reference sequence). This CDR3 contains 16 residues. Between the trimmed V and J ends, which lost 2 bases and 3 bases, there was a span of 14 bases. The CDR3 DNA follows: TGTGCCAGCAGCCAACTACCCCAGGGTAATGGAAACACCATATATTTT. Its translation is CASSQLPQGNGNTIYF.

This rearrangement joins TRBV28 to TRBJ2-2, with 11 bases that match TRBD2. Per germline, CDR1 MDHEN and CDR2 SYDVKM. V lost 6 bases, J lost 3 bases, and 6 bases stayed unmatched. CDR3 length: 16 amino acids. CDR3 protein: CASSGGLADYTGELFF. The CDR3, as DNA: TGTGCCAGCAGCGGGGGACTAGCGGACTACACCGGGGAGCTGTTTTTT.

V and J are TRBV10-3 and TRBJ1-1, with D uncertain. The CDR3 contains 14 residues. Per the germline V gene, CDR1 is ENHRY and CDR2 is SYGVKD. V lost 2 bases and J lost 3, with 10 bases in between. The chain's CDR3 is CAISEGVQHTEAFF. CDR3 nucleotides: TGTGCCATCAGTGAGGGAGTCCAGCACACTGAAGCTTTCTTT.

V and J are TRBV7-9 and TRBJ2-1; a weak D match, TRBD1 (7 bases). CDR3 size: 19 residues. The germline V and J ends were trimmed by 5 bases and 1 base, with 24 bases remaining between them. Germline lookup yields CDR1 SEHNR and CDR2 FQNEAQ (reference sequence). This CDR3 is CASSARGTVEGLSYNEQFF. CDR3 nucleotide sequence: TGTGCCAGCAGCGCCCGGGGGACAGTGGAGGGACTTTCCTACAATGAGCAGTTCTTC.

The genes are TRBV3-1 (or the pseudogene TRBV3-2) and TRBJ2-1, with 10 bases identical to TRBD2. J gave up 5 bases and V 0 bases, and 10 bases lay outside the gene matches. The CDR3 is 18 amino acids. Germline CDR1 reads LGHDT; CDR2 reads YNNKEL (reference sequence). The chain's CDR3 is CASSQEALAGAWHNEQFF. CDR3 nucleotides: TGTGCCAGCAGCCAAGAGGCGCTAGCGGGAGCTTGGCACAATGAGCAGTTCTTC.